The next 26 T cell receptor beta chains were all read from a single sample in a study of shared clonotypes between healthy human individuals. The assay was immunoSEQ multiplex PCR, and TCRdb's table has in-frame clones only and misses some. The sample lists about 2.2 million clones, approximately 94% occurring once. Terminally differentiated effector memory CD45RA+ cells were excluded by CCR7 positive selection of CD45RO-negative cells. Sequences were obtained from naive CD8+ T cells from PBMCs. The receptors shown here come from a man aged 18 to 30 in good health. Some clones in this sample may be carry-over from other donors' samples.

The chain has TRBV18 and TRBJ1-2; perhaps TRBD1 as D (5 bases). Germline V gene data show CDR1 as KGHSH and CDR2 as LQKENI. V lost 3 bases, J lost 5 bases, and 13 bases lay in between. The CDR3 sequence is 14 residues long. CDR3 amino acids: CASSPTGGLYGYTF. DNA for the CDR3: TGTGCCAGCTCACCGACCGGGGGTTTGTATGGCTACACCTTC.

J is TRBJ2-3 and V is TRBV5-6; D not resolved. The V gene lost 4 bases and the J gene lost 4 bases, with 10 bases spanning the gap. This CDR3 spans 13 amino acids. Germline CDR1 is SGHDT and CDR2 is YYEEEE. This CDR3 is CASSLSPADTQYF. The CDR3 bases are TGTGCCAGCAGCCTAAGCCCCGCAGATACGCAGTATTTT.

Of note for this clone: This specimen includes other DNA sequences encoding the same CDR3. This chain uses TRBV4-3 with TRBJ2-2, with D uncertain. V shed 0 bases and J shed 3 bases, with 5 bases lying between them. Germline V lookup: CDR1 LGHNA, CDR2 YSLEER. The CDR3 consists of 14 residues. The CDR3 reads CASSQDLDTGELFF. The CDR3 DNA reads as TGCGCCAGCAGCCAAGATCTCGACACCGGGGAGCTGTTTTTT.

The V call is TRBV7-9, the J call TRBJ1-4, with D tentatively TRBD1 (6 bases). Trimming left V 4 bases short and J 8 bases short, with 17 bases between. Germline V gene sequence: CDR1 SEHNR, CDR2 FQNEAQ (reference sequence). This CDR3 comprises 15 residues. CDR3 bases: TGTGCCAGCAGCTCCCCGAGGGGGTTAGGGGAAAAACTGTTTTTT. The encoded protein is CASSSPRGLGEKLFF.

Here the CDR3 DNA reads TGTGCCAGCTCACCCACGACAGGGTCCTCTGAGCAGTTCTTC. Amino acids: CASSPTTGSSEQFF. This rearrangement joins TRBV18 to TRBJ2-1, with 7 bases identical to TRBD1. V shed 3 bases and J 9 bases; nucleotides not matched to a gene: 8. The germline CDR1 and CDR2 sequences are KGHSH and LQKENI. This CDR3 is built from 14 residues.

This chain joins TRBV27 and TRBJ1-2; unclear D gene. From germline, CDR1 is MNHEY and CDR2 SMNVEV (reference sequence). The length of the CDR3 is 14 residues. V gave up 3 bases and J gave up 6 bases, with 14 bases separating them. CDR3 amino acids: CASSFLGSGNGYTF. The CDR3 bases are TGTGCCAGCAGTTTTCTAGGGAGTGGAAATGGCTACACCTTC.

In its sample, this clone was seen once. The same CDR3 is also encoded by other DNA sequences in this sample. Here the CDR3 reads CASSFGRTYEQYF. Written as DNA, the CDR3 is TGTGCCAGCAGTTTTGGAAGAACCTACGAGCAGTACTTC. The chain is built from TRBV28 and TRBJ2-7; D unresolved. Looked up from germline, CDR1 is MDHEN and CDR2 is SYDVKM. Deletions cut 3 bases from V and 2 bases from J, with 8 bases between. The CDR3 spans 13 residues. The whole variable domain, filled in from reference TRBV28 and TRBJ2-7, reads DVKVTQSSRYLVKRTGEKVFLECVQDMDHENMFWYRQDPGLGLRLIYFSYDVKMKEKGDIPEGYSVSREKKERFSLILESASTNQTSMYLCASSFGRTYEQYFGPGTRLTVT.

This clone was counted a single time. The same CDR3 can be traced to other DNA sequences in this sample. The chain's CDR3 is CASSLARGQNTGELFF. The CDR3 nucleotides are TGTGCCAGCAGCTTAGCGAGGGGACAGAACACCGGGGAGCTGTTTTTT. V usage is TRBV7-6 and J usage is TRBJ2-2, with D perhaps matching TRBD1 (6 bases). This CDR3 has 16 amino acids. Trimming stripped 0 bases from V and 1 base from J, with 9 bases between. Germline CDR1 SGHVS, CDR2 FNYEAQ.

The CDR3 DNA reads TGTGCCAGCAGTGAATCCTGGACGAGATACGAGCAGTACTTC. This gives the protein CASSESWTRYEQYF. V gene TRBV2 combines with J gene TRBJ2-7; no firm D call. This CDR3 is built from 14 residues. V lost 2 bases and J lost 4, with 12 bases in between. Germline V CDR1 and CDR2: SNHLY, FYNNEI.

The CDR3 sequence: CASSYSRGDEQFF. The CDR3 DNA is TGTGCCAGCAGCTACTCGAGGGGGGATGAGCAGTTCTTC. The chain joins TRBV7-3 to TRBJ2-1; the D call may be TRBD1 or TRBD2 (6 bases each). CDR3 length: 13 amino acids. The germline V gene has CDR1 SGHTA and CDR2 FQGTGA. V lost 4 bases to trimming and J lost 8 bases, with 12 bases between them.

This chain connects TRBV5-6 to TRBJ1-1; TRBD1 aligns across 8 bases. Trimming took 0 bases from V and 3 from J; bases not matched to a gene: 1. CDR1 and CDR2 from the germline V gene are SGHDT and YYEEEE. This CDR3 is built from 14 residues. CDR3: CASSLDRGDTEAFF. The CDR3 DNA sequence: TGTGCCAGCAGCTTGGACAGGGGGGACACTGAAGCTTTCTTT.

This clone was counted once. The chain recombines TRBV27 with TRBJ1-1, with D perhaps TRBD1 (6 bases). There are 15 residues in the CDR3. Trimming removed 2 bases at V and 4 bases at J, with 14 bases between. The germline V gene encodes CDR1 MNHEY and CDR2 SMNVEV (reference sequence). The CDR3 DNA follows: TGTGCCAGCAGTTTACGCCAGGGGTCAGGCACTGAAGCTTTCTTT. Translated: CASSLRQGSGTEAFF.

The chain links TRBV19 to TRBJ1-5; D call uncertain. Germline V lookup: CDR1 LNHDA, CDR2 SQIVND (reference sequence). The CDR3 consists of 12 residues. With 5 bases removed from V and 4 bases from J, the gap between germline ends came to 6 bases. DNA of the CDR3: TGTGCCAGTAGTGCCCTAAATCAGCCCCAGCATTTT. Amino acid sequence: CASSALNQPQHF.

The CDR3 bases are TGTGCCAGCAGTTTCTTCCCCGGCAGGACGATGGATGGGAACACTGAAGCTTTCTTT. This translates into CASSFFPGRTMDGNTEAFF. The J gene is TRBJ1-1, the V gene TRBV27; D is undetermined. V was pared by 3 bases and J by 1 base, with 24 bases between. The CDR3 runs 19 residues. Germline V lookup: CDR1 MNHEY, CDR2 SMNVEV (reference sequence).

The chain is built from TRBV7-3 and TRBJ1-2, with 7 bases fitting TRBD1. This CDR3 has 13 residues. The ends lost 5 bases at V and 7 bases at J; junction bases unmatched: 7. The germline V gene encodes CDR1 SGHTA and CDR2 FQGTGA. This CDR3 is CASSTDRAGGYTF. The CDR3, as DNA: TGTGCCAGCAGCACCGACAGGGCGGGTGGCTACACCTTC.

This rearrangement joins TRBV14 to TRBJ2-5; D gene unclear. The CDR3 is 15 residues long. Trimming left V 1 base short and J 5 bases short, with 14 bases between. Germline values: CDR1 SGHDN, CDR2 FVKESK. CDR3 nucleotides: TGTGCCAGCAGCCAAGGGTATACCCTGACGGAGACCCAGTACTTC. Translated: CASSQGYTLTETQYF.

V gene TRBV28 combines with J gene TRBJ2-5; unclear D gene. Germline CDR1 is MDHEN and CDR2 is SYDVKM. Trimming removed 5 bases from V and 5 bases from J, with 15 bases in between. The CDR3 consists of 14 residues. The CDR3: CASSPNGFRETQYF. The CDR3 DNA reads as TGTGCCAGCAGTCCAAATGGGTTTCGGGAGACCCAGTACTTC.

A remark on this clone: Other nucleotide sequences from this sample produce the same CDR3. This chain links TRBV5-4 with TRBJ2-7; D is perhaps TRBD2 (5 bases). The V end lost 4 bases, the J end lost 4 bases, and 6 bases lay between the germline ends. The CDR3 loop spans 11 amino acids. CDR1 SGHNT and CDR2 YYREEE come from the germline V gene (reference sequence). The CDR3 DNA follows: TGTGCCAGCAGCGGCGGGTACGAGCAGTACTTC. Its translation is CASSGGYEQYF.

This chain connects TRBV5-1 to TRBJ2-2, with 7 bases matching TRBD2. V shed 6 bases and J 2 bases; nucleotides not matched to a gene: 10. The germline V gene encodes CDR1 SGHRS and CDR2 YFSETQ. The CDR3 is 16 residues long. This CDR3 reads CASTLLGGPNTGELFF. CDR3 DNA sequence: TGCGCCAGCACTCTCTTGGGAGGGCCCAACACCGGGGAGCTGTTTTTT. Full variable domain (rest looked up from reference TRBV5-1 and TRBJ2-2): KAGVTQTPRYLIKTRGQQVTLSCSPISGHRSVSWYQQTPGQGLQFLFEYFSETQRNKGNFPGRFSGRQFSNSRSEMNVSTLELGDSALYLCASTLLGGPNTGELFFGEGSRLTVL.

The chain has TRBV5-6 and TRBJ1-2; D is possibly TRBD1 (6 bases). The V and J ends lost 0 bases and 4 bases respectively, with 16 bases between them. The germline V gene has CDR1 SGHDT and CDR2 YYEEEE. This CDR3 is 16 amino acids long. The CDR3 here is CASSLGIGQRVYGYTF. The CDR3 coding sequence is TGTGCCAGCAGCTTGGGGATCGGACAGAGGGTCTATGGCTACACCTTC.

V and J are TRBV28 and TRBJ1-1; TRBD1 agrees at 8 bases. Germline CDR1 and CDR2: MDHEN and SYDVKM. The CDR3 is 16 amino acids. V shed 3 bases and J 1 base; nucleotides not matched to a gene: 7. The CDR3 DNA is TGTGCCAGCAGTTTTCGGGCAGGGGGCGCGAACACTGAAGCTTTCTTT. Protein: CASSFRAGGANTEAFF.

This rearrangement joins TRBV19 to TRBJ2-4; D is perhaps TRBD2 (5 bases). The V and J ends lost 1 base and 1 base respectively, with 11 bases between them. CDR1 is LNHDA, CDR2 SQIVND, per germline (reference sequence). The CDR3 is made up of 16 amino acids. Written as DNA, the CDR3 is TGTGCCAGTAGTATAGTCGGGGAAGCGGCCAAAAACATTCAGTACTTC. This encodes CASSIVGEAAKNIQYF.

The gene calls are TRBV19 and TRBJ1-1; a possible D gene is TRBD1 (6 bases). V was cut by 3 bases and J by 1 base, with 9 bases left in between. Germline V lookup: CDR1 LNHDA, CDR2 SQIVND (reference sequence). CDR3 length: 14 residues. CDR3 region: CASSILGANTEAFF. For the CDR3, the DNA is TGTGCCAGTAGTATTCTGGGGGCGAACACTGAAGCTTTCTTT.

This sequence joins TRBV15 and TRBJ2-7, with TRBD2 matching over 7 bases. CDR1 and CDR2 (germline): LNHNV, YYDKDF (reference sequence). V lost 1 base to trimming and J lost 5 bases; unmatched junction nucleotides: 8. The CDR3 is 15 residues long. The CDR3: CATSRAREEVNEQYF. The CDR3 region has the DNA TGTGCCACCAGCAGAGCTCGGGAGGAGGTGAACGAGCAGTACTTC.

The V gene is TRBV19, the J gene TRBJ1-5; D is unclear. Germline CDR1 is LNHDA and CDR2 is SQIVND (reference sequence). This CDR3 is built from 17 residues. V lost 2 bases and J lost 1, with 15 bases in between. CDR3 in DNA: TGTGCCAGTAGTATATATCCAAGGACGGCCAGCAATCAGCCCCAGCATTTT. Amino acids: CASSIYPRTASNQPQHF.

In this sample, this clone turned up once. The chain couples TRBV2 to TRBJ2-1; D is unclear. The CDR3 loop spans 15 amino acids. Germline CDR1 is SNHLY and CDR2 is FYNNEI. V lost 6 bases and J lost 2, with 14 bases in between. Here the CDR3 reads CASRPSASTYNEQFF. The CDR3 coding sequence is TGTGCCAGCAGACCCTCAGCTTCTACCTACAATGAGCAGTTCTTC.